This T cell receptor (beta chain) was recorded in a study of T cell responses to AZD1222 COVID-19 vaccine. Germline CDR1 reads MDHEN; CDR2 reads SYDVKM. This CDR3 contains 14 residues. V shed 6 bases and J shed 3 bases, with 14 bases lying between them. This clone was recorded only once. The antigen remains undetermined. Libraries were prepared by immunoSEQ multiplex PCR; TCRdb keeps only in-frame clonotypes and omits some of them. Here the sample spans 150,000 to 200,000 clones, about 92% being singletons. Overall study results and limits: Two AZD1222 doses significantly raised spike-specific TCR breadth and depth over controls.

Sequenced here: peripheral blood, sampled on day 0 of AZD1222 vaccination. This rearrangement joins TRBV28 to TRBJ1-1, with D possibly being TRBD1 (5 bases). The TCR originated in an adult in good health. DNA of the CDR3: TGTGCCAGCAGCCGCTACGGAGGGGACACTGAAGCTTTCTTT. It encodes CASSRYGGDTEAFF. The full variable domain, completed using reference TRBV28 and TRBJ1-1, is DVKVTQSSRYLVKRTGEKVFLECVQDMDHENMFWYRQDPGLGLRLIYFSYDVKMKEKGDIPEGYSVSREKKERFSLILESASTNQTSMYLCASSRYGGDTEAFFGQGTRLTVV.